This is a list of T cell receptor beta chains from one sample in a study of blood T cell repertoires in COVID-19. Profiling relied on immunoSEQ multiplex PCR, and the TCRdb table lists in-frame clones only, not all of them. The sample yields some 300,000 clones, under 90% seen once. Sequenced material: peripheral blood. The receptors were sampled from a woman aged 25 to 39 with COVID-19, enrolled during active disease. CDR3s include the opening cysteine and the closing phenylalanine or tryptophan. D genes are given only for firm matches. For some rows the clone size is stated as once, few or many, or as a class when expanded; others skip it.

TRBV4-2	TRBJ1-3	NA	NA	CASSQDPSSGNTIYF	TGTGCCAGCAGCCAAGATCCTAGCTCTGGAAACACCATATATTTT
TRBV27	TRBJ1-6	NA	NA	CASRSTRFSSPLHF	TGTGCCAGCAGGTCGACACGGTTTAGTTCACCCCTCCACTTT
TRBV4-1	TRBJ1-6	NA	NA	CASSLRDTSGRAPLHF	TGCGCCAGCAGCCTCCGGGACACCAGTGGTCGGGCACCCCTCCACTTT
TRBV28	TRBJ1-1	NA	NA	CASRPWGENTEAFF	TGTGCCAGCAGGCCGTGGGGGGAGAACACTGAAGCTTTCTTT
TRBV6-4	TRBJ1-1	NA	TRBD1	CASSDPGTDEAFF	TGTGCCAGCAGTGACCCCGGGACAGATGAAGCTTTCTTT
TRBV11-2	TRBJ2-2	NA	TRBD2	CASGTSGGLAGELFF	TGTGCCAGCGGGACTAGCGGGGGGTTGGCCGGGGAGCTGTTTTTT
TRBV5-4	TRBJ2-1	NA	NA	CASHPWGDEQFF	TGTGCCAGCCACCCCTGGGGGGATGAGCAGTTCTTC
TRBV13	TRBJ2-5	NA	TRBD2	CASSARGTGGRETQYF	TGTGCCAGCAGCGCCCGCGGGACGGGGGGGAGAGAGACCCAGTACTTC
TRBV19	TRBJ2-6	NA	NA	CASLGRSGANVLTF	TGTGCCAGTCTCGGTAGATCTGGGGCCAACGTCCTGACTTTC
TRBV3-1/TRBV3-2	TRBJ1-1	once	TRBD1	CASSSHRGSKVNTEAFF	TGTGCCAGCAGCTCCCACAGGGGGTCGAAGGTGAACACTGAAGCTTTCTTT
TRBV7-2	TRBJ2-5	NA	TRBD2	CASSFAGGPWETQYF	TGTGCCAGCAGCTTCGCGGGGGGGCCTTGGGAGACCCAGTACTTC
TRBV4-3	TRBJ1-4	once	NA	CASSQDFGATNEKLFF	TGCGCCAGCAGCCAAGATTTCGGAGCAACTAATGAAAAACTGTTTTTT
TRBV19	TRBJ2-5	NA	NA	CASSRPGSQETQYF	TGTGCCAGTAGCAGGCCTGGCAGTCAAGAGACCCAGTACTTC
TRBV18	TRBJ2-7	NA	NA	CASSRSGAVEQYF	TGTGCCAGCTCACGCTCGGGAGCGGTCGAGCAGTACTTC
TRBV19	TRBJ2-1	NA	NA	CASSGHREAYNEQFF	TGTGCCAGTAGTGGCCACAGGGAAGCCTACAATGAGCAGTTCTTC